Reported below is one TCR beta chain. CDR3 length: 16 amino acids. V lost 5 bases, J lost 2 bases, and 7 bases stayed unmatched. The germline V gene encodes CDR1 SGHRS and CDR2 YFSETQ. The source of the sample is a study of OX40 agonist ivuxolimab in advanced cancers. Method: immunoSEQ multiplex PCR; TCRdb's copy keeps in-frame clones and lacks some. The table shows fewer than 90,000 clones, with around 84% occurring only once. The chain has TRBV5-1 and TRBJ2-6, with 7 bases fitting TRBD1. The receptor was isolated from an adult with an advanced solid tumor such as melanoma, head and neck, liver or kidney cancer. The specimen was CD4+ or CD8+ T cells sorted from blood, collected in a trial of the OX40 agonist ivuxolimab. CDR3: CASSLSTGAGANVLTF. CDR3 nucleotides: TGCGCCAGCAGTCTTTCCACAGGGGCTGGGGCCAACGTCCTGACTTTC.